A single sample gave rise to the 13 T cell receptor beta chains below, sequenced in a study of blood T cell repertoires in COVID-19. Data came from immunoSEQ multiplex PCR; TCRdb stores just in-frame clones and leaves some out. Altogether 80,000 to 100,000 clones are present, about 80% being singletons, with the ten largest covering about a tenth. The sequenced sample consisted of peripheral blood. These receptors all come from a woman aged 65 to 85 with acute or convalescent COVID-19.

This clone was observed a few times. The chain links TRBV11-2 to TRBJ1-1; D possibly corresponds to TRBD1 (6 bases). Germline V lookup: CDR1 SGHAT, CDR2 FQNNGV. V was cut by 5 bases and J by 5 bases, with 15 bases left in between. This CDR3 contains 14 residues. As DNA, the CDR3 is TGTGCCAGCAGCCTAGGACAGCTTAGGACTGAAGCTTTCTTT. Encoded protein: CASSLGQLRTEAFF. The full variable domain, its missing parts supplied by reference TRBV11-2 and TRBJ1-1, is EAGVAQSPRYKIIEKRQSVAFWCNPISGHATLYWYQQILGQGPKLLIQFQNNGVVDDSQLPKDRFSAERLKGVDSTLKIQPAKLEDSAVYLCASSLGQLRTEAFFGQGTRLTVV.

This rearrangement joins TRBV13 to TRBJ2-3; 13 bases are a match to TRBD2. The germline gives CDR1 PRHDT, CDR2 FYEKMQ (reference sequence). The J segment lost 6 bases and the V segment lost 4 bases, leaving 16 bases of the junction unmatched. The CDR3 consists of 19 residues. CDR3 in DNA: TGTGCCAGCAGCTCCCTCGTAATCAGACTAGCGGGGGGCTATGATACGCAGTATTTT. Translating it yields CASSSLVIRLAGGYDTQYF.

This rearrangement joins TRBV10-3 to TRBJ2-1, with TRBD2 matching over 7 bases. The CDR3 spans 16 residues. V lost 2 bases and J lost 6; bases outside the gene matches: 10. The V gene's germline CDR1 is ENHRY and CDR2 SYGVKD. CDR3 sequence: CAISELRTSPGNEQFF. CDR3 nucleotide sequence: TGTGCCATCAGTGAGCTACGGACTAGTCCCGGCAATGAGCAGTTCTTC.

This clone was seen once. This chain joins TRBV5-1 and TRBJ1-1, with 7 bases matching TRBD1. Per the germline V gene, CDR1 is SGHRS and CDR2 is YFSETQ. The CDR3 contains 13 residues. After removal of 4 bases from V and 4 bases from J, the junction contained 4 bases not matched to a gene. The CDR3 protein is CASSLSGGTEAFF. For the CDR3, the DNA is TGCGCCAGCAGCCTGTCAGGGGGCACTGAAGCTTTCTTT.

This clone has only one observation. The chain employs TRBV6-6 and TRBJ1-6; TRBD1 is a possible D gene (5 bases). Germline V CDR1 and CDR2: MNHNY, SVGAGI (reference sequence). This CDR3 is 14 amino acids long. The ends were cut back, 3 bases at V and 7 bases at J, with 10 bases in the middle. CDR3 region: CASSYLGANSPLHF. The CDR3 nucleotides are TGTGCCAGCAGTTATTTAGGGGCCAATTCACCCCTCCACTTT.

The chain is built from TRBV5-1 and TRBJ2-5; 13 bases line up with TRBD2. From germline, CDR1 is SGHRS and CDR2 YFSETQ. The CDR3 loop spans 15 amino acids. The V gene end was trimmed by 2 bases and the J gene end by 4 bases; junction bases not matched to a gene: 2. For the CDR3, the DNA is TGCGCCAGCAGCTTAAGACTAGCGGGAGGAGAGACCCAGTACTTC. This gives the protein CASSLRLAGGETQYF.

The V gene is TRBV6-4, the J gene TRBJ2-7, with D possibly matching TRBD1 (5 bases). CDR3 size: 15 residues. V was pared by 2 bases and J by 0 bases, with 11 bases between. CDR1 MRHNA and CDR2 SNTAGT come from the germline V gene. CDR3 sequence reads: CASSDPLTASYEQYF. The CDR3 nucleotides are TGTGCCAGCAGTGACCCCCTGACAGCCTCCTACGAGCAGTACTTC.

The chain is built from TRBV18 and TRBJ2-5; D is unresolved. The V end was cut by 3 bases, the J end by 5 bases, with 10 bases between. CDR1 is KGHSH, CDR2 LQKENI, per germline. The CDR3 spans 13 residues. The CDR3, as DNA: TGTGCCAGCTCACCCCCCTTTCGGGAGACCCAGTACTTC. Translated, it gives CASSPPFRETQYF.

The gene calls are TRBV19 and TRBJ1-2, with TRBD1 matching over 9 bases. The CDR3 runs to 16 residues. V was clipped by 6 bases and J by 8 bases; unmatched bases: 16. Germline loops: CDR1 LNHDA, CDR2 SQIVND (reference sequence). CDR3 sequence (DNA): TGTGCCAGTAGCAACTTGGGGACAGGGCTTAATAACGGCTACACCTTC. Translating gives CASSNLGTGLNNGYTF.

This chain joins TRBV10-3 and TRBJ1-1; D is perhaps TRBD1 (6 bases). Trimming pared 10 bases from V and 0 bases from J, leaving 15 bases between. The CDR3 is 14 amino acids. Germline V gene sequence: CDR1 ENHRY, CDR2 SYGVKD. CDR3 loop: CATRTDRMNTEAFF. Here the CDR3 DNA reads TGTGCCACCCGGACAGACCGAATGAACACTGAAGCTTTCTTT.

V usage is TRBV5-8 and J usage is TRBJ1-1; perhaps TRBD1 as D (5 bases). Germline V gene data show CDR1 as SGHTS and CDR2 as YDEGEE. V dropped 4 bases and J dropped 1 base, with 14 bases sitting between them. The CDR3 runs to 15 residues. The CDR3 DNA is TGTGCCAGCAGCCCATGGGGCGGCCGGAACACTGAAGCTTTCTTT. Its protein is CASSPWGGRNTEAFF.

The chain joins TRBV6-5 to TRBJ1-1; D is unclear. CDR3 length equals 11 residues. The V and J ends lost 2 bases and 7 bases respectively, with 5 bases between them. CDR1 MNHEY and CDR2 SVGAGI come from the germline V gene. CDR3 sequence (DNA): TGTGCCAGCAGTTACCGGGGTGAAGCTTTCTTT. Translating it yields CASSYRGEAFF.

The CDR3 DNA reads TGTGCCAGCAATTCAGGGTTACTCGGAAACACCATATATTTT. The encoded protein is CASNSGLLGNTIYF. The chain is built from TRBV6-5 and TRBJ1-3; D is perhaps TRBD1 (5 bases). Germline assignment: CDR1 MNHEY and CDR2 SVGAGI. V was clipped by 7 bases and J by 4 bases, with 14 bases between them. This CDR3 has 14 amino acids.